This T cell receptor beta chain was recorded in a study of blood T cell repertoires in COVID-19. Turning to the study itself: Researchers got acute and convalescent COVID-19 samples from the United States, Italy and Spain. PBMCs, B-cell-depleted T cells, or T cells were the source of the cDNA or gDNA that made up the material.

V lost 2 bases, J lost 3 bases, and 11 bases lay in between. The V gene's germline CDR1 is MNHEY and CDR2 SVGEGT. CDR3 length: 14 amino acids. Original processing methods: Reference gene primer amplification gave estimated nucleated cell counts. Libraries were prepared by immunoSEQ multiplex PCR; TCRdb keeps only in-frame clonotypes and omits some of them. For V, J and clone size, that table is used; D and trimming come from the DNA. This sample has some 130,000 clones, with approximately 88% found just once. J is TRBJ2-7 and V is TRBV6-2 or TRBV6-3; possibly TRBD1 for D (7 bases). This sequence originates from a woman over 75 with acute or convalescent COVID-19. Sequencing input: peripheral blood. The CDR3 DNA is TGTGCCAGCAGTTACGACAGGGACTTCTACGAGCAGTACTTC. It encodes CASSYDRDFYEQYF.